One sample yielded the 8 T cell receptor beta chains listed below, sequenced in a study of early T cells in non-severe SARS-CoV-2 infection. From the 5' RACE reads, TCRdb called clonotypes with MiXCR, one entry per CDR3 protein. Of 70,000 to 75,000 distinct CDR3 sequences in the sample, roughly an eighth were seen once. Material: whole blood. These receptors were collected from an adult who was a healthcare worker with PCR-confirmed SARS-CoV-2 infection or an uninfected control (not recorded which).

In this sample, this clonotype turned up many times. The V gene is TRBV6-1, the J gene TRBJ1-3; D not resolved. The CDR3 is 17 amino acids. Trimming removed 8 bases from V and 0 bases from J, with 20 bases in between. Germline V gene sequence: CDR1 MNHNS, CDR2 SASEGT. The CDR3 loop is CASGALLGRNSGNTIYF. Written as DNA, the CDR3 is TGTGCCAGCGGAGCCCTATTAGGACGGAACTCTGGAAACACCATATATTTT.

V is TRBV29-1 and J is TRBJ2-1; possibly TRBD2 for D (6 bases). Trimming took off 7 bases at V and 0 bases at J, with 13 bases between the two ends. Germline lookup yields CDR1 SQVTM and CDR2 ANQGSEA. The CDR3 covers 14 residues. The CDR3 sequence is CSAGRISSYNEQFF. In nucleotides, the CDR3 is TGCAGCGCTGGGAGGATCTCCTCCTACAATGAGCAGTTCTTC.

This chain uses TRBV29-1 with TRBJ2-5; 7 bases map to TRBD1. Trimming cost V 7 bases and J 5 bases; bases outside gene matches: 4. This CDR3 is 11 amino acids long. Per the germline V gene, CDR1 is SQVTM and CDR2 is ANQGSEA. The CDR3 coding sequence is TGCAGCGCAGAACAGGGGGAGACCCAGTACTTC. This sequence encodes CSAEQGETQYF.

The CDR3: CASSVVDGYTF. CDR3 in DNA: TGTGCCAGCAGTGTTGTGGATGGCTACACCTTC. The chain joins TRBV6-1 to TRBJ1-2; D not certain. The CDR3 has 11 residues. Germline V lookup: CDR1 MNHNS, CDR2 SASEGT. V was clipped by 4 bases and J by 6 bases, with 6 bases between them.

In this sample, this clonotype turned up a few times. The CDR3 coding sequence is TGTGCCAGCAGCTTCCTAACGCGTTTCACAGATACGCAGTATTTT. Translating gives CASSFLTRFTDTQYF. J is TRBJ2-3 and V is TRBV7-2; D is uncertain. CDR1 is SGHTA and CDR2 is FQGNSA in the germline V gene. V lost 3 bases and J lost 2, with 12 bases in between. This CDR3 is built from 15 residues.

This clonotype was seen repeatedly, ten times or more. The V call is TRBV19, the J call TRBJ2-1; TRBD2 matches 7 bases. V gave up 9 bases and J gave up 8 bases; unmatched junction bases: 13. This CDR3 has 14 residues. Per germline, CDR1 LNHDA and CDR2 SQIVND (reference sequence). The CDR3 region has the DNA TGTGCCAGCCGGGGGGAGGGTGAAACAGATGAGCAGTTCTTC. It specifies CASRGEGETDEQFF.

This clonotype was counted a few times. The chain is built from TRBV29-1 and TRBJ2-6; 8 bases fit TRBD1. Germline loops: CDR1 SQVTM, CDR2 ANQGSEA. Germline trimming cut 6 bases from V and 2 bases from J; bases unmatched to any gene: 0. The CDR3 is 13 residues long. The CDR3 loop is CSVTGAGANVLTF. DNA for the CDR3: TGCAGCGTGACAGGGGCTGGGGCCAACGTCCTGACTTTC.

The CDR3 DNA reads TGTGCCAGCAGTGCGGGGGATAATTCACCCCTCCACTTT. This translates into CASSAGDNSPLHF. The rearrangement links TRBV6-4 to TRBJ1-6, with D possibly matching TRBD1 (5 bases). The CDR3 runs 13 residues. Trimming took 4 bases from V and 5 from J, leaving 6 bases between them. Germline CDR1 is MRHNA and CDR2 is SNTAGT.